One sample yielded the 20 T cell receptor beta chains listed below, sequenced in a study of T cells after yellow fever vaccination. TCRdb analysed the 5' RACE reads with MiXCR anew, one entry per CDR3 protein. The sample has some 9,600 distinct CDR3 sequences; around 5.2% are singletons. This specimen consisted of PBMCs, either bulk or a sorted T-cell subset (CD4+, CD8+, memory, or dextramer-sorted; not recorded which), obtained approximately 15 days after the first yellow fever vaccination. Receptor source: a man between 18 and 35 years old who received the YFV17D yellow fever vaccine.

In its sample, this clonotype was seen many times. The chain joins TRBV7-2 to TRBJ1-6; D uncertain. Germline V gene sequence: CDR1 SGHTA, CDR2 FQGNSA. V gave up 2 bases and J gave up 6 bases, with 8 bases separating them. The CDR3 consists of 14 residues. The CDR3 is CASSLRQSNSPLHF. The CDR3 nucleotides read TGTGCCAGCAGCTTACGGCAGAGTAATTCACCCCTCCACTTT.

This clonotype is deemed medium-sized. The rearrangement links TRBV7-2 to TRBJ1-5; 10 bases match TRBD1. Trimming removed 2 bases from V and 0 bases from J; junction bases left unmatched: 10. The CDR3 has 19 amino acids. Germline V CDR1 and CDR2: SGHTA, FQGNSA. CDR3 residues: CASSLSRTGGAYSNQPQHF. The CDR3 DNA reads TGTGCCAGCAGCTTATCCAGGACAGGGGGTGCGTATAGCAATCAGCCCCAGCATTTT.

This clonotype was picked up many times. The chain joins TRBV20-1 to TRBJ2-4, with D maybe TRBD2 (5 bases). V was trimmed by 5 bases and J by 8 bases, leaving 19 bases between them. CDR3 size: 14 residues. The germline V gene encodes CDR1 DFQATT and CDR2 SNEGSKA (reference sequence). The CDR3: CSAAYSQRADIQYF. CDR3 DNA sequence: TGCAGTGCTGCCTACTCGCAGAGGGCTGACATTCAGTACTTC.

This clonotype was counted at least ten times. The V and J genes are TRBV3-1 and TRBJ1-5; D possibly corresponds to TRBD1 (6 bases). Per the germline V gene, CDR1 is LGHDT and CDR2 is YNNKEL (reference sequence). The CDR3 has 15 amino acids. V was cut by 1 base and J by 7 bases, with 14 bases left in between. Written as DNA, the CDR3 is TGTGCCAGCAGCCAAGGCCCACAGGGTGGACAGCCCCAGCATTTT. Residues: CASSQGPQGGQPQHF.

This clonotype is medium-sized in the sample. The V and J genes are TRBV5-1 and TRBJ2-3, with 7 bases identical to TRBD2. CDR1 is SGHRS and CDR2 is YFSETQ in the germline V gene. V shed 0 bases, J shed 5 bases, and the junction held 6 bases outside the gene matches. The CDR3 is 15 amino acids. The CDR3 DNA reads TGCGCCAGCAGCTTGGGGGCTAGCGGACTAGATACGCAGTATTTT. Amino acid sequence: CASSLGASGLDTQYF. The full variable domain, its missing parts supplied by reference TRBV5-1 and TRBJ2-3, is KAGVTQTPRYLIKTRGQQVTLSCSPISGHRSVSWYQQTPGQGLQFLFEYFSETQRNKGNFPGRFSGRQFSNSRSEMNVSTLELGDSALYLCASSLGASGLDTQYFGPGTRLTVL.

This clonotype counts as medium-sized. This chain uses TRBV7-9 with TRBJ2-3; D call uncertain. Trimming took 5 bases from V and 3 from J, leaving 15 bases between them. The CDR3 totals 15 residues. Per the germline V gene, CDR1 is SEHNR and CDR2 is FQNEAQ (reference sequence). Here the CDR3 DNA reads TGTGCCAGCAGCCCGAATCGACTGGGTACAGATACGCAGTATTTT. Translating it yields CASSPNRLGTDTQYF.

This clonotype appeared a few times. The V call is TRBV7-2, the J call TRBJ2-7; 10 bases agree with TRBD1. The germline CDR1 and CDR2 sequences are SGHTA and FQGNSA. V shed 3 bases and J 0 bases; nucleotides not matched to a gene: 2. The CDR3 extends over 15 amino acids. This CDR3 is CASSLGQGISYEQYV. In nucleotides, the CDR3 is TGTGCCAGCAGCTTGGGACAGGGGATCTCCTACGAGCAGTACGTC.

This clonotype was recorded many times. The chain recombines TRBV24-1 with TRBJ2-7, with D possibly matching TRBD2 (5 bases). The V and J ends lost 8 bases and 5 bases respectively, with 15 bases between them. CDR1 is KGHDR, CDR2 SFDVKD, per germline. This CDR3 contains 13 residues. DNA of the CDR3: TGTGCCACCACCGGGATACCCTTGGACGAGCAGTACGTC. This translates into CATTGIPLDEQYV.

By its share, this clonotype is medium-sized. CDR3 region: CSARTSGHQETQYF. CDR3 sequence (DNA): TGCAGTGCTAGGACTAGCGGGCACCAAGAGACCCAGTACTTC. V gene TRBV20-1 combines with J gene TRBJ2-5, with 10 bases matching TRBD2. Per germline, CDR1 DFQATT and CDR2 SNEGSKA (reference sequence). The CDR3 is 14 residues long. Unmatched junction bases numbered 1, after V lost 3 bases and J lost 0 bases.

There are many counts of this clonotype. The chain links TRBV19 to TRBJ2-1; TRBD1 matches at 7 bases. CDR1 is LNHDA and CDR2 is SQIVND in the germline V gene (reference sequence). V trimming: 3 bases; J trimming: 11 bases; junction bases outside the gene matches: 10. The CDR3 is 14 residues long. CDR3 sequence: CASSIETDRDKQFF. In DNA form, the CDR3 reads TGTGCCAGTAGTATCGAAACCGACAGGGACAAGCAGTTCTTC.

This clonotype was picked up many times. V usage is TRBV12-3 or TRBV12-4 and J usage is TRBJ1-1; no clear D gene. This CDR3 is built from 12 residues. V lost 5 bases and J 8 bases, leaving 12 bases between the germline ends. CDR3 DNA sequence: TGTGCCAGCAGTCCTCGTGGGCCCGAAGCTTTCTTT. Translation gives CASSPRGPEAFF.

This clonotype was picked up many times. CDR3 nucleotides: TGTGCCAGCAGTTCAGGGTCCGGGGAGCTGTTTTTT. Amino acid sequence: CASSSGSGELFF. The J gene is TRBJ2-2, the V gene TRBV7-9; D may be TRBD1 (5 bases). V gave up 6 bases and J gave up 6 bases, with 8 bases separating them. The CDR3 runs 12 residues. CDR1 is SEHNR and CDR2 is FQNEAQ in the germline V gene (reference sequence).

This clonotype was seen repeatedly, ten times or more. The chain links TRBV6-6 to TRBJ2-3; 15 nucleotides align to TRBD2. Germline V gene sequence: CDR1 MNHNY, CDR2 SVGAGI (reference sequence). J lost 12 bases, V lost 5 bases, and 9 bases had no gene match. The CDR3 runs 15 residues. The CDR3 DNA follows: TGTGCCAGCAGTCCTCGGACTAGCGGGGGGGGAAATCAGTATTTT. This translates into CASSPRTSGGGNQYF.

This clonotype was picked up many times. The V gene is TRBV6-5, the J gene TRBJ1-3; D uncertain. The CDR3 extends over 14 amino acids. Germline CDR1 MNHEY, CDR2 SVGAGI. V gave up 4 bases and J gave up 2 bases, with 9 bases separating them. In DNA form, the CDR3 reads TGTGCCAGCAGTTCGGTGGAAACTGGAAACACCATATATTTT. This encodes CASSSVETGNTIYF.

The chain is built from TRBV7-2 and TRBJ2-1; TRBD2 agrees at 10 bases. The CDR3 is 15 amino acids. Germline loops: CDR1 SGHTA, CDR2 FQGNSA. V lost 5 bases, J lost 13 bases, and 14 bases stayed unmatched. The CDR3 nucleotides are TGTGCCAGCAGCCCACAAAAGGGCATAGCGGGGGGACAGTTCTTC. Its protein product is CASSPQKGIAGGQFF.

This clonotype rates as medium-sized (0.01 to 0.1%). The chain links TRBV12-3 or TRBV12-4 to TRBJ2-1; weak D call: TRBD1 (6 bases). The V end was cut by 6 bases, the J end by 6 bases, with 12 bases between. This CDR3 is 13 amino acids long. CDR3 bases: TGTGCCAGCAGCCCTGGGACAATCAATGAGCAGTTCTTC. Translating gives CASSPGTINEQFF.

Sample share makes this clonotype medium-sized. The V and J genes are TRBV20-1 and TRBJ1-1; D may be TRBD1 (6 bases). Per germline, CDR1 DFQATT and CDR2 SNEGSKA (reference sequence). Trimming cost V 3 bases and J 2 bases, with 7 bases left between them. The CDR3 is made up of 12 amino acids. The CDR3 is CSARTGNTEAFF. CDR3 DNA sequence: TGCAGTGCTAGGACAGGTAACACTGAAGCTTTCTTT.

This clonotype has ten or more counts. The chain is built from TRBV19 and TRBJ1-4; D possibly corresponds to TRBD1 (5 bases). Germline V gene data show CDR1 as LNHDA and CDR2 as SQIVND (reference sequence). The V end lost 3 bases, the J end lost 8 bases, and 13 bases lay between the germline ends. The CDR3 is 14 residues long. CDR3 sequence: CASSIGGAREKLFF. The CDR3 nucleotides read TGTGCCAGTAGTATCGGGGGAGCTCGAGAAAAACTGTTTTTT.

This clonotype showed up many times. The rearrangement joins TRBV5-1 to TRBJ1-5; possibly TRBD1 for D (6 bases). Per germline, CDR1 SGHRS and CDR2 YFSETQ. V was pared by 4 bases and J by 3 bases, with 8 bases between. CDR3 length: 13 amino acids. The CDR3 loop reads CASSKGDNQPQHF. DNA for the CDR3: TGCGCCAGCAGCAAGGGGGACAATCAGCCCCAGCATTTT.

The sample holds many counts of this clonotype. The chain has TRBV18 and TRBJ1-6; the D is unclear. This CDR3 region has 15 residues. Germline V lookup: CDR1 KGHSH, CDR2 LQKENI. V lost 1 base and J 7 bases, leaving 11 bases between the germline ends. Written as DNA, the CDR3 is TGTGCCAGCTCACCACTGGTGAATAACAATTCACCCCTCCACTTT. This gives the protein CASSPLVNNNSPLHF. Full variable domain (remainder filled in from reference TRBV18 and TRBJ1-6): NAGVMQNPRHLVRRRGQEARLRCSPMKGHSHVYWYRQLPEEGLKFMVYLQKENIIDESGMPKERFSAEFPKEGPSILRIQQVVRGDSAAYFCASSPLVNNNSPLHFGNGTRLTVT.